This T cell receptor beta chain was identified in a study of early stage breast cancer tumors. Study as a whole: ER+/PR+/HER2- status applied to about 70% of the 16 invasive breast tumors.

Study-level results: Most shared enriched TCRB sequences were commonly generated ones.

The sample holds a few counts of this clone. Its target is unknown. Measured with immunoSEQ multiplex PCR; TCRdb has only the in-frame clones, and not every one. Among 25,000 to 35,000 clones, about 80% were seen once, and the ten largest hold approximately 11%. Looked up from germline, CDR1 is SGHRS and CDR2 is YFSETQ. V lost 2 bases and J lost 5, with 16 bases in between. The CDR3 contains 15 residues. The chain employs TRBV5-1 and TRBJ2-5, with TRBD1 as a possible D gene (5 bases). The specimen sequenced was blood. The receptor was isolated from a person in their sixties or seventies with breast cancer. In nucleotides, the CDR3 is TGCGCCAGCAGCTTACAGGACCCAACAAGGGAGACCCAGTACTTC. Residues: CASSLQDPTRETQYF.